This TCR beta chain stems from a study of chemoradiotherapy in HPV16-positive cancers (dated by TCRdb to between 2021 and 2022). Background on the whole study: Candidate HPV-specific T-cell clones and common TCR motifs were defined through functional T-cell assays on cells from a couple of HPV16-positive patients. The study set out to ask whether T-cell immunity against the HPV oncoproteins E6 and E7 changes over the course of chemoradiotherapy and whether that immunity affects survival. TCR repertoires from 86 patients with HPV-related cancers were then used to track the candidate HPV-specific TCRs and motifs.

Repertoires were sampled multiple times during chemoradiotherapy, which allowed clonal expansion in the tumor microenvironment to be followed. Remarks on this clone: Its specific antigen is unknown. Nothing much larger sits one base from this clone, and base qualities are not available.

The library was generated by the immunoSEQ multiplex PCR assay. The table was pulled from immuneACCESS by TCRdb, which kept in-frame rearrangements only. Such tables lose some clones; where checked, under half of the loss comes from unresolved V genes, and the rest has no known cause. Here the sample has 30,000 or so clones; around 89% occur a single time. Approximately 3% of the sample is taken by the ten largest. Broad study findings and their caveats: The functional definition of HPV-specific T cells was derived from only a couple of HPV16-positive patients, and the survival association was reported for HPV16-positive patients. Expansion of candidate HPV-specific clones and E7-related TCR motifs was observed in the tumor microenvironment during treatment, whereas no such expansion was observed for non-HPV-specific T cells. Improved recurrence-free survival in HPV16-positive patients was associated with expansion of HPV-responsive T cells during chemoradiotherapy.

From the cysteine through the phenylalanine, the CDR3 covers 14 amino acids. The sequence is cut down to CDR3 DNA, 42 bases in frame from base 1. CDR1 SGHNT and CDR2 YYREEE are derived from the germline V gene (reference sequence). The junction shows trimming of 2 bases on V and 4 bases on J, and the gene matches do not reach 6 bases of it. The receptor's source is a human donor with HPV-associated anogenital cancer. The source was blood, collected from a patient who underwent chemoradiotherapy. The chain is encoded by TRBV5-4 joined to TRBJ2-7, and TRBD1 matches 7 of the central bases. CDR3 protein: CASSFRQGSYEQYF. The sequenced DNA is TGTGCCAGCAGCTTTAGACAGGGTTCGTACGAGCAGTACTTC.